The 14 T cell receptor beta chains below come from one sample, sequenced in a study of blood T cell repertoires in COVID-19. The data were produced by immunoSEQ multiplex PCR, yet TCRdb's version contains in-frame clones alone and is incomplete. This sample yields approximately 500,000 clones, of which less than 90% are seen a single time; roughly 7.3% belongs to the top ten. The sample taken for sequencing was peripheral blood. The receptors stem from a woman aged 50 to 60 with COVID-19, enrolled during active disease.

The CDR3 protein is CASSPWDSSYNEQFF. The CDR3, as DNA: TGTGCCAGCAGTCCTTGGGACAGCTCCTACAATGAGCAGTTCTTC. The J gene is TRBJ2-1, the V gene TRBV6-5, with 7 bases that match TRBD1. The ends lost 5 bases at V and 0 bases at J; junction bases unmatched: 4. Germline-derived CDR1 and CDR2 are MNHEY and SVGAGI. The CDR3 covers 15 residues.

This clone was counted a single time. The V and J genes are TRBV25-1 and TRBJ1-3; 7 nucleotides match TRBD1. V dropped 4 bases and J dropped 4; count of bases not matched to a gene: 7. The CDR3 is made up of 15 amino acids. CDR1 is MGHDK and CDR2 is SYGVNS in the germline V gene. CDR3 coding DNA: TGTGCCAGCAGTGGAGCAGGGGGACGAGGAAACACCATATATTTT. This gives the protein CASSGAGGRGNTIYF.

This chain links TRBV7-8 with TRBJ2-7; 7 bases are shared with TRBD2. Per the germline V gene, CDR1 is SGHVS and CDR2 is FQNEAQ. The CDR3 is 15 residues long. Trimming at V came to 4 bases and at J to 6 bases, leaving 12 bases not matched to a gene. The CDR3 spells CASSSWGGSQGEQYF. The DNA of the CDR3 is TGTGCCAGCAGCTCCTGGGGGGGGTCCCAAGGCGAGCAGTACTTC.

V usage is TRBV4-1 and J usage is TRBJ1-1, with D possibly being TRBD1 (5 bases). This CDR3 has 15 residues. Germline V gene sequence: CDR1 MGHRA, CDR2 YSYEKL. Trimming left V 4 bases short and J 1 base short, with 13 bases between. The CDR3 here is CASSPPTGGNTEAFF. CDR3 bases: TGCGCCAGCAGCCCGCCCACCGGGGGGAACACTGAAGCTTTCTTT.

This sequence joins TRBV7-2 and TRBJ2-3; D possibly corresponds to TRBD1 (5 bases). The V and J ends lost 6 bases and 2 bases respectively, with 9 bases between them. This CDR3 is built from 13 residues. Germline values: CDR1 SGHTA, CDR2 FQGNSA. The CDR3 DNA reads TGTGCCAGCAGTCGACAGTTCACAGATACGCAGTATTTT. Its protein is CASSRQFTDTQYF.

This chain uses TRBV5-3 with TRBJ2-2, with a possible D match to TRBD1 (6 bases). TRBV5-3 belongs to the ORF category, with a function that is uncertain. Trimming pared 4 bases from V and 6 bases from J, leaving 10 bases between. The CDR3 sequence is 13 residues long. This CDR3 is CARSKQGPGELFF. The CDR3 bases are TGTGCCAGAAGCAAACAGGGTCCCGGGGAGCTGTTTTTT.

This chain links TRBV6-5 with TRBJ2-2; 14 nucleotides line up with TRBD2. This CDR3 is 15 amino acids long. Germline V CDR1 and CDR2: MNHEY, SVGAGI. The trim removed 4 bases at V and 7 bases at J, leaving 2 bases unmatched. The CDR3: CASSLTSGGVGELFF. The CDR3 DNA follows: TGTGCCAGCAGTTTGACTAGCGGGGGGGTCGGGGAGCTGTTTTTT.

Only one count was recorded for this clone. This sequence joins TRBV5-4 and TRBJ1-6, with D possibly matching TRBD1 (6 bases). The V end was cut by 4 bases, the J end by 7 bases, with 15 bases between. This CDR3 is 15 amino acids long. Per the germline V gene, CDR1 is SGHNT and CDR2 is YYREEE (reference sequence). The CDR3 DNA reads TGTGCCAGCAGCCCCTCCAGGGGTTGGAATTCACCCCTCCACTTT. This sequence encodes CASSPSRGWNSPLHF.

The CDR3 spells CASSLDTPGTGELFF. The CDR3 DNA is TGTGCCAGCAGCTTAGATACTCCCGGGACCGGGGAGCTGTTTTTT. The chain carries TRBV11-2 and TRBJ2-2; D is unclear. Germline assignment: CDR1 SGHAT and CDR2 FQNNGV. CDR3 length equals 15 residues. V dropped 0 bases and J dropped 5 bases, with 10 bases sitting between them.

The chain joins TRBV7-9 to TRBJ2-7; 8 bases match TRBD1. J gave up 10 bases and V 5 bases, and 4 bases lay outside the gene matches. From germline, CDR1 is SEHNR and CDR2 FQNEAQ (reference sequence). The CDR3 contains 11 residues. This CDR3 is CASSPGQGQYF. The CDR3 bases are TGTGCCAGCAGCCCCGGACAGGGTCAGTACTTC.

The chain carries TRBV28 and TRBJ2-3, with D unclear. This CDR3 has 14 residues. Germline V CDR1 and CDR2: MDHEN, SYDVKM. Trimming took 2 bases from V and 2 from J, leaving 8 bases between them. The CDR3 here is CASSLGQITDTQYF. CDR3 nucleotide sequence: TGTGCCAGCAGTTTAGGGCAGATCACAGATACGCAGTATTTT.

This chain connects TRBV5-6 to TRBJ2-7; 7 bases map to TRBD1. The CDR3 has 15 residues. CDR1 is SGHDT and CDR2 is YYEEEE in the germline V gene. The J segment lost 3 bases and the V segment lost 4 bases, leaving 10 bases of the junction unmatched. The CDR3 nucleotides are TGTGCCAGCAGCCGAGGGGGCAGGGAAAGCTACGAGCAGTACTTC. Translation: CASSRGGRESYEQYF.

The chain links TRBV30 to TRBJ1-2, with a possible D match to TRBD1 (6 bases). Looked up from germline, CDR1 is GTSNPN and CDR2 is SVGIG (reference sequence). Trimming took off 3 bases at V and 4 bases at J, with 15 bases between the two ends. The CDR3 extends over 14 amino acids. The CDR3 nucleotides are TGTGCCTGGAGCCATGGGGGCGAAACCTATGGCTACACCTTC. Amino acids: CAWSHGGETYGYTF.

The chain recombines TRBV21-1 with TRBJ2-6; the table's D call of TRBD1 was not tested on the DNA. TRBV21-1 is an annotated pseudogene. The CDR3 is made up of 16 amino acids. The CDR3 DNA is TGTGCCAGCAGCCCTTGGGGGCCCTCTGGGGCCAACGTCCTGACTTTC. It is translated as CASSPWGPSGANVLTF.